The clone carrying this T cell receptor beta chain was counted at least ten times. TRAV- and TRBV-specific primers were used for first-strand cDNA, which covered alpha and beta chains. With a V-primer adapter and a constant-region primer, TCRs were amplified for 20 to 25 PCR cycles. TCRdb re-analysed the reads in MiXCR, keeping a single row per CDR3 protein. The repertoire consists of fewer than 90,000 distinct CDR3 sequences, with about 20% occurring once and the leading ten covering more than 4.5%. Time point meaning: before trial treatment. The data derive from a study of low-dose radiotherapy and immunotherapy resistance in tumors. The CDR3 sequence is 13 residues long. The V gene's germline CDR1 is LNHDA and CDR2 SQIVND (reference sequence). Deletions cut 5 bases from V and 2 bases from J, with 10 bases between.

The sample in question was PBMCs, obtained before treatment. The V gene is TRBV19, the J gene TRBJ2-7; no clear D. This receptor was taken from a male donor with prostate cancer. The CDR3 spells CASSRTVTYEQYF. The CDR3 bases are TGTGCCAGTAGTCGGACGGTAACCTACGAGCAGTACTTC.